This section outlines one TCR beta chain sequence together with its context. This receptor's antigen is unknown. Per-nucleotide qualities are absent, and no much larger clonotype sits a single base away. These data are taken from a study of blood T cell repertoires in COVID-19 (dated by TCRdb to 2018 to 2020). Some background on the complete study: The collaborator samples originated in the United States, Italy and Spain and spanned the acute and convalescent phases of COVID-19. Subjects who had been exposed to COVID-19, were actively infected with it, or had recovered from it provided the deeply sampled blood TCRbeta repertoires that made up the dataset. Nearly every sample came with metadata listing a de-identified subject ID, COVID-19 status, age in years and sex. The material from the prospective study consisted of cDNA or gDNA derived from T cells, B-cell-depleted T cells, or PBMCs. Where available, HLA class I and class II types were taken from metadata supplied by the sample provider and were not determined by assay-based typing. The repertoires were released in a freely available public database intended as a resource for research on the immune response to SARS-CoV-2. Samples were obtained from the ongoing ImmuneRACE study (first 160 participants) and from about 1,300 subjects provided by 6 global collaborators. General conclusions and limits of the study: The amount of clinical and demographic metadata varied by source and participant and was provided uncurated.

Whole blood was collected in K2EDTA tubes by collaborating institutions according to the institutions' own protocols. For TCRbeta analysis, collaborators shipped samples as frozen whole blood, isolated PBMCs, or DNA extracted from either of those sample types. The immunoSEQ Assay, a bias-controlled multiplex PCR, was used to amplify TCRbeta CDR3 regions from genomic DNA. The original pipeline was this. The number of nucleated cells in each sample was estimated from the amplification of reference gene primers within the assay. Sequence reads were collapsed and filtered to measure the absolute abundance of every unique TCRbeta CDR3 rearrangement. Productive Simpson clonality was computed per sample as the square root of Simpson's diversity index over productive rearrangements. TCRdb took over this immuneACCESS table, retaining in-frame rearrangements with V and J assigned. Such tables are incomplete; in checked studies, under half of the missing clones stem from an unresolved V gene, and the remainder is unexplained. V, J and clone size reflect that table, while D and trimming were determined from the DNA. Here the sample has some 190,000 clones; around 80% occur a single time. Less than 20% of the sample belongs to the ten largest clones.

The sample consisted of peripheral blood. The sequence came from a human donor in a cohort sampled during active COVID-19.

DNA sequence: TGTGCCAGCAGCTTTGTTCCGGAGTCCTACGAGCAGTACTTC. This sequence encodes CASSFVPESYEQYF. The chain uses TRBV5-8 and TRBJ2-7; no D gene call is confident. Relative to germline, V is 2 bases shorter and J is 1 base shorter, with 10 bases between their ends. CDR1 and CDR2 are read off the germline V gene as SGHTS and YDEGEE. From cysteine to phenylalanine, the CDR3 is 14 amino acids long. The DNA shown is the 42-base CDR3, in frame from base 1.